One T cell receptor beta chain is described in this entry. The V end was cut by 0 bases, the J end by 7 bases, with 12 bases between. Germline lookup yields CDR1 SGHDN and CDR2 FVKESK. The CDR3 totals 14 residues. PCR was performed a second time for 7 to 11 cycles using a sample-barcoded 5' primer and a J-beta primer mix. TCRdb processed the 5' RACE reads anew with MiXCR; each CDR3 protein has one entry. The data show around 940,000 distinct CDR3 sequences, 51% seen once. This sample is drawn from a study of blood T cells in healthy people across ages. Roughly 9.2 milliliters of peripheral blood were drawn from each donor into EDTA-treated tubes.

The chain employs TRBV14 and TRBJ2-5, with a possible D match to TRBD1 (6 bases). The sample comprised blood. The clonotype originates from an older woman in good health. As DNA, the CDR3 is TGTGCCAGCAGCCAAGATTTGGCAGGGGTGACCCAGTACTTC. Protein sequence: CASSQDLAGVTQYF.